This TCR beta chain was sequenced during a study of blood T cell repertoires in COVID-19. Profiling relied on immunoSEQ multiplex PCR, and the TCRdb table lists in-frame clones only, not all of them. The table records about 140,000 clones, approximately 86% of them present only once. Germline V lookup: CDR1 MDHEN, CDR2 SYDVKM. Trimming took 6 bases from V and 4 from J, leaving 10 bases between them. This CDR3 is 13 amino acids long. The clonotype comes from a human donor in a cohort sampled during active COVID-19. Sequenced: peripheral blood. The chain recombines TRBV28 with TRBJ1-5, with a possible D match to TRBD1 (5 bases). The CDR3, as DNA: TGTGCCAGCAGGGAGGGGCTTAATCAGCCCCAGCATTTT. This sequence encodes CASREGLNQPQHF.